The 2 T cell receptor beta chains below all came from one sample that was sequenced in a study of CD8 T cells in Susac syndrome. A quantity of about 0.5 to 1 ug RNA underwent reverse transcription using random hexamers. TCRdb itself ran the immunoSEQ multiplex PCR reads through MiXCR, one entry per CDR3 protein. The sample carries some 200,000 distinct CDR3 sequences, more than 85% recorded once. The sequencing sample was made of CD8+ T cells from PBMCs. The receptors come from a human donor with Susac syndrome.

In its sample, this clonotype was seen once. The rearrangement joins TRBV20-1 to TRBJ1-1; D may be TRBD1 (6 bases). The CDR3 extends over 13 amino acids. V lost 6 bases, J lost 3 bases, and 14 bases lay in between. The V gene's germline CDR1 is DFQATT and CDR2 SNEGSKA (reference sequence). DNA of the CDR3: TGCAGTGCCGGAGGGGGGGCGCACACTGAAGCTTTCTTT. It codes for CSAGGGAHTEAFF.

The chain uses TRBV15 and TRBJ2-7; TRBD2 matches at 7 bases. CDR3 size: 17 residues. Germline-derived CDR1 and CDR2 are LNHNV and YYDKDF (reference sequence). The ends lost 5 bases at V and 3 bases at J; junction bases unmatched: 16. CDR3 DNA: TGTGCCACCAGCCCCCAAAGCGAGGGAGGGGCGAACTACGAGCAGTACTTC. It specifies CATSPQSEGGANYEQYF.